This T cell receptor beta chain was captured in a study of shared clonotypes between healthy human individuals. TCRdb keeps only in-frame clones here, not all; method: immunoSEQ multiplex PCR. The sample has over a million clones, approximately 98% seen once. The CDR3 runs to 13 residues. V was clipped by 8 bases and J by 0 bases, with 10 bases between them. Germline V lookup: CDR1 SNHLY, CDR2 FYNNEI. Sequenced: naive CD4+ T cells sorted from blood. The subset: CD45RA+ positively selected. The J gene is TRBJ1-1, the V gene TRBV2; possibly TRBD1 for D (5 bases). The sequence was obtained from a man under 40 in good health. The CDR3 region is CASRGGLNTEAFF. DNA of the CDR3: TGTGCCAGCCGCGGGGGACTGAACACTGAAGCTTTCTTT.